These T cell receptor beta chains were read from a single sample in a study of blood T cell repertoires in COVID-19. Assay: immunoSEQ multiplex PCR; the TCRdb copy retains only in-frame clones and omits some. The sample comprises 150,000 to 200,000 clones, roughly 86% of which are singletons, and around 3.3% rests with the top ten. The sample was peripheral blood. The receptors derive from a man between 65 and 80 years old with acute or convalescent COVID-19. Each CDR3 is given with its conserved first and last residue. Each record gives: D gene, J gene, V gene, clone size, CDR3 protein, CDR3 DNA. A D gene is named only where the DNA matches it firmly. Clone sizes are given selectively: once, few, many, or a class where the clone is expanded.

>TRBD1|TRBJ1-5|TRBV6-5|-
CASSLGDRGHQPQHF
TGTGCCAGCAGCCTGGGGGACAGGGGACATCAGCCCCAGCATTTT
>TRBD1|TRBJ1-5|TRBV19|-
CASSLTGGRDQPQHF
TGTGCCAGTAGTCTAACAGGGGGCAGGGATCAGCCCCAGCATTTT
>-|TRBJ2-5|TRBV11-2|-
CASSLVTGKETQYF
TGTGCCAGCAGCTTAGTCACCGGGAAAGAGACCCAGTACTTC
>TRBD1|TRBJ1-1|TRBV30|-
CAWSPTGAEAFF
TGTGCCTGGAGTCCCACAGGGGCCGAAGCTTTCTTT
>-|TRBJ1-5|TRBV10-3|-
CAISEYRSDQPQHF
TGTGCCATCAGTGAGTACAGGAGTGATCAGCCCCAGCATTTT
>-|TRBJ1-2|TRBV15|-
CATSRDSVGRGYTF
TGTGCCACCAGCAGAGATAGCGTAGGTCGGGGCTACACCTTC
>-|TRBJ1-1|TRBV28|once
CASSVSGNTEAFF
TGTGCCAGCAGTGTCTCAGGAAACACTGAAGCTTTCTTT
>-|TRBJ1-1|TRBV11-2|-
CASGFLNTEAFF
TGTGCCAGCGGTTTTCTAAACACTGAAGCTTTCTTT
>-|TRBJ2-2|TRBV28|-
CASRPTGLNTGELFF
TGTGCCAGCAGACCGACAGGTTTGAACACCGGGGAGCTGTTTTTT
>-|TRBJ2-5|TRBV29-1|-
CSVESSRATQYF
TGCAGCGTTGAAAGTAGCCGTGCGACCCAGTACTTC
>TRBD1|TRBJ2-3|TRBV9|-
CASRGQGEDTQYF
TGTGCCAGCAGGGGACAGGGGGAAGATACGCAGTATTTT
>-|TRBJ1-2|TRBV30|-
CAWSVQPLGYTF
TGTGCCTGGAGTGTACAACCTCTTGGCTACACCTTC
>-|TRBJ1-2|TRBV12-3/TRBV12-4|-
CASSRSGYGYTF
TGTGCCAGCAGTCGGAGTGGCTATGGCTACACCTTC
>TRBD1|TRBJ1-6|TRBV5-4|few
CASSSPGGESPLHF
TGTGCCAGCAGCTCCCCAGGGGGCGAATCACCCCTCCACTTT
>-|TRBJ1-1|TRBV27|-
CASSPWGGEAFF
TGTGCCAGCAGTCCCTGGGGGGGTGAAGCTTTCTTT
>-|TRBJ2-7|TRBV9|-
CASSVRASRAYEQYF
TGTGCCAGCAGCGTAAGAGCTAGTCGGGCCTACGAGCAGTACTTC
>TRBD2|TRBJ2-1|TRBV7-9|-
CASSLARFGTSGYNEQFF
TGTGCCAGCAGCTTAGCACGTTTTGGGACTAGCGGTTACAATGAGCAGTTCTTC
>TRBD1|TRBJ1-5|TRBV30|-
CAWSLAGTAIQPQHF
TGTGCCTGGAGTCTGGCCGGGACAGCAATTCAGCCCCAGCATTTT
>-|TRBJ2-2|TRBV19|once
CASKMTETNTGELFF
TGTGCCAGTAAAATGACAGAGACCAACACCGGGGAGCTGTTTTTT
>TRBD1|TRBJ2-7|TRBV6-2/TRBV6-3|once
CASSYFRGQGAYEQYF
TGTGCCAGCAGTTACTTCAGGGGACAGGGGGCCTACGAGCAGTACTTC
>TRBD1|TRBJ2-3|TRBV10-3|-
CAIRGTGGKDTQYF
TGTGCCATCAGGGGGACAGGCGGGAAAGATACGCAGTATTTT
>TRBD1|TRBJ2-7|TRBV18|-
CASSPGIRQGKGEQYF
TGTGCCAGCTCACCCGGTATTCGACAGGGTAAGGGCGAGCAGTACTTC
>TRBD2|TRBJ2-7|TRBV11-3|-
CASSLGTRGGSYEQYF
TGTGCCAGCAGCTTAGGAACGCGGGGGGGGTCCTACGAGCAGTACTTC
>-|TRBJ2-1|TRBV10-3|once
CAISETQGGTYNEQFF
TGTGCCATCAGTGAAACCCAGGGCGGCACCTACAATGAGCAGTTCTTC
>TRBD1|TRBJ1-2|TRBV4-1|-
CASSLTGGSGGYTF
TGCGCCAGCAGCCTGACAGGGGGCTCGGGTGGCTACACCTTC
>-|TRBJ1-3|TRBV2|-
CASRGQYLRGNTIYF
TGTGCCAGCAGAGGACAGTATCTGCGCGGAAACACCATATATTTT
>TRBD1|TRBJ1-1|TRBV28|-
CASTRQGARTEAFF
TGTGCCAGCACCAGACAGGGGGCGCGCACTGAAGCTTTCTTT
>-|TRBJ2-1|TRBV6-1|once
CASSVGASLRGNEQFF
TGTGCCAGCAGTGTAGGGGCTAGCCTCAGGGGAAATGAGCAGTTCTTC
>TRBD1|TRBJ1-5|TRBV2|-
CASRTDREGDQPQHF
TGTGCCAGCAGGACCGACAGGGAAGGCGATCAGCCCCAGCATTTT
>-|TRBJ1-4|TRBV6-5|-
CASSYSGLVNEKLFF
TGTGCCAGCAGTTACTCGGGACTGGTTAATGAAAAACTGTTTTTT
>TRBD1|TRBJ2-2|TRBV5-1|once
CASNKDRANTGELFF
TGCGCCAGCAACAAAGACAGGGCTAACACCGGGGAGCTGTTTTTT
>-|TRBJ2-1|TRBV19|-
CASSPRGFNEQFF
TGTGCCAGTAGCCCAAGGGGTTTTAATGAGCAGTTCTTC
>TRBD1|TRBJ2-6|TRBV9|-
CASGQGYGGANVLTF
TGTGCCAGCGGACAGGGGTATGGTGGGGCCAACGTCCTGACTTTC
>-|TRBJ1-3|TRBV19|-
CASSIDSRVVGNTIYF
TGTGCCAGTAGTATAGATTCCAGGGTGGTTGGAAACACCATATATTTT
>-|TRBJ2-7|TRBV5-1|-
CASSWGGVGASYEQYF
TGCGCCAGCAGCTGGGGCGGCGTTGGAGCCTCCTACGAGCAGTACTTC
>-|TRBJ2-1|TRBV12-3/TRBV12-4|-
CAGAKSYNEQFF
TGTGCGGGGGCGAAATCCTACAATGAGCAGTTCTTC
>TRBD1|TRBJ1-1|TRBV5-1|-
CASSYYRGSGTEAFF
TGCGCCAGCAGCTATTACAGGGGGTCGGGCACTGAAGCTTTCTTT
>-|TRBJ1-3|TRBV12-3/TRBV12-4|-
CASSYSGNTIYF
TGTGCCAGCAGTTACTCGGGAAACACCATATATTTT
>TRBD2|TRBJ2-1|TRBV14|-
CASSQAGWREVVGEQFF
TGTGCCAGCAGCCAAGCAGGATGGCGGGAGGTCGTGGGTGAGCAGTTCTTC
>-|TRBJ1-1|TRBV10-3|once
CAISEGENTEAFF
TGTGCCATCAGTGAAGGAGAGAACACTGAAGCTTTCTTT
>-|TRBJ2-6|TRBV19|once
CASSTPPGLSLSGANVLTF
TGTGCCAGTAGTACCCCCCCGGGACTCTCCCTCTCTGGGGCCAACGTCCTGACTTTC
>-|TRBJ1-1|TRBV29-1|-
CSTGPGWAMNTEAFF
TGCAGCACTGGGCCAGGGTGGGCCATGAACACTGAAGCTTTCTTT
>TRBD2|TRBJ2-7|TRBV5-1|-
CASSVRPGTSGSYEQYF
TGCGCCAGCAGCGTGAGACCCGGGACTAGCGGGAGCTACGAGCAGTACTTC
>TRBD1|TRBJ1-5|TRBV6-5|-
CASRTGYSNQPQHF
TGTGCCAGCAGGACAGGGTATAGCAATCAGCCCCAGCATTTT
>-|TRBJ2-7|TRBV13|once
CASSLGQFSSYEQYF
TGTGCCAGCAGCTTAGGGCAGTTCAGCTCCTACGAGCAGTACTTC
>TRBD2|TRBJ2-7|TRBV7-8|-
CASSLVSGTSGGGFYEQYF
TGTGCCAGCAGCTTAGTCTCAGGGACTAGCGGAGGGGGATTCTACGAGCAGTACTTC
>TRBD1|TRBJ2-3|TRBV7-3|-
CASSSLGQGGDTQYF
TGTGCCAGCAGCTCCCTCGGACAGGGAGGTGATACGCAGTATTTT
>-|TRBJ2-5|TRBV30|-
CAWKLTLQETQYF
TGTGCCTGGAAGTTAACTCTCCAAGAGACCCAGTACTTC
>-|TRBJ2-3|TRBV5-1|-
CASSRLLSTDTQYF
TGCGCCAGCAGTCGACTCCTTAGCACAGATACGCAGTATTTT